This TCR beta chain appears in the sequencing data of a study of blood T cell repertoires in COVID-19. Study-wide context: Sample material is recorded as cDNA or gDNA derived from T cells, B-cell-depleted T cells, or PBMCs.

CDR3 length: 18 amino acids. Profiled with immunoSEQ multiplex PCR; TCRdb holds only in-frame clones, not every one. The sample carries approximately 210,000 clones, 88% recorded once. Sequencing was carried out using peripheral blood. This chain uses TRBV1 with TRBJ2-3; TRBD2 reflects the table's D call only, with no check against the DNA. TRBV1 is a pseudogene segment. The clonotype originates from a human donor in a cohort sampled during active COVID-19. The CDR3 spells CTSSQDRRGGGCTDTQYF. In DNA, the CDR3 is TGCACCAGCAGCCAAGATCGGAGAGGGGGAGGGTGCACAGATACGCAGTATTTT.